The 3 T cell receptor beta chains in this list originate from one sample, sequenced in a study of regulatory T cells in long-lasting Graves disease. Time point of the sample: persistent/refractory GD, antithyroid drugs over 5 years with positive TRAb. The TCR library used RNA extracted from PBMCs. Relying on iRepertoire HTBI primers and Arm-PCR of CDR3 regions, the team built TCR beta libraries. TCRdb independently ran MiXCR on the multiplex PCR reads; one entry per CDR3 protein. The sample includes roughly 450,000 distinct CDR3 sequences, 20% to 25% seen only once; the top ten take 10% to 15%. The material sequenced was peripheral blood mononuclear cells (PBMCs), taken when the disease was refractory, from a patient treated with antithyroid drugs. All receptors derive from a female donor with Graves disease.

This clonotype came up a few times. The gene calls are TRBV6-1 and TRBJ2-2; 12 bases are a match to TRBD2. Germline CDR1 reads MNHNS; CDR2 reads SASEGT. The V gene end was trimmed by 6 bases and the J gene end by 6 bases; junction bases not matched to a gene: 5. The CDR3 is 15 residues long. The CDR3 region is CASRLAGGAAGELFF. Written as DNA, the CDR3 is TGTGCCAGCAGACTAGCGGGAGGCGCCGCCGGGGAGCTGTTTTTT.

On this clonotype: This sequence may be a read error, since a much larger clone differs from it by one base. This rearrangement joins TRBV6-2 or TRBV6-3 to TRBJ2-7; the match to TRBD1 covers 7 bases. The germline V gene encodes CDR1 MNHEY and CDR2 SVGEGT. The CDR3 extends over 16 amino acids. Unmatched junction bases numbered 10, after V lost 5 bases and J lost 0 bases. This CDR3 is CASSQRHRGISYEQYF. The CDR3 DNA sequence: TGTGCCAGCAGTCAACGACACAGGGGTATCTCCTACGAGCAGTACTTC.

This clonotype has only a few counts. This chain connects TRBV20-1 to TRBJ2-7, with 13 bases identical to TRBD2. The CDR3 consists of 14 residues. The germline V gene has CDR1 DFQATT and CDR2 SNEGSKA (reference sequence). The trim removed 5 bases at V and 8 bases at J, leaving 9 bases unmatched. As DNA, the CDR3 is TGCAGTGCTCAACCGGGACTAGCGGGATCCAAGCAGTACTTC. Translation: CSAQPGLAGSKQYF.